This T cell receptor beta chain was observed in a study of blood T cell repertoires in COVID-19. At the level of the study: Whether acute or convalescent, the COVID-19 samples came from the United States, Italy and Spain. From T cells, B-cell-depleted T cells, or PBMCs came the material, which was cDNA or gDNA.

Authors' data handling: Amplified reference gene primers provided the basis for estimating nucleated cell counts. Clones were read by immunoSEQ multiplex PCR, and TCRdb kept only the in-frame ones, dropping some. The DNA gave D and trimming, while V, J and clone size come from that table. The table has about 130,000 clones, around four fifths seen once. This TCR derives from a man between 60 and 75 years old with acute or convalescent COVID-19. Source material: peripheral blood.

This CDR3 reads CASSQESVKRENQETQYF. CDR3 DNA sequence: TGTGCCAGCAGCCAAGAGTCTGTAAAGCGGGAGAACCAAGAGACCCAGTACTTC. The rearrangement uses TRBV3-1 (or the pseudogene TRBV3-2) and TRBJ2-5; 8 nucleotides line up with TRBD2. Per germline, CDR1 LGHDT and CDR2 YNNKEL (reference sequence). There are 18 residues in the CDR3. V was pared by 0 bases and J by 0 bases, with 9 bases of the junction left unmatched.